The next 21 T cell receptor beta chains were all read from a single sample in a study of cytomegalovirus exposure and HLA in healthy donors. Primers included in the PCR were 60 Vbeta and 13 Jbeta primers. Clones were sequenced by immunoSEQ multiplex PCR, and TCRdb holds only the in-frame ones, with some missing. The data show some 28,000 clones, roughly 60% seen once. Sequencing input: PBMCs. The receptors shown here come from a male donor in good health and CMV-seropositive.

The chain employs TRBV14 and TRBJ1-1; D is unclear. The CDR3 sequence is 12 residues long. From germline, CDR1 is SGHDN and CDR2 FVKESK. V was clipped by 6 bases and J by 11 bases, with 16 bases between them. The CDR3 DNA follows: TGTGCCAGCAGTAAATGGGGTGGAGGGGCTTTCTTT. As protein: CASSKWGGGAFF.

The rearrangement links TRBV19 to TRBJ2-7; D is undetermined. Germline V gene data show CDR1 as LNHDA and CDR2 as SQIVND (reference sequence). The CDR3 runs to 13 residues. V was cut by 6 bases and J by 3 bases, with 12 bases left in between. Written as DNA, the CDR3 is TGTGCCAGTAGCCTCGGCGGTAACTACGAGCAGTACTTC. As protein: CASSLGGNYEQYF.

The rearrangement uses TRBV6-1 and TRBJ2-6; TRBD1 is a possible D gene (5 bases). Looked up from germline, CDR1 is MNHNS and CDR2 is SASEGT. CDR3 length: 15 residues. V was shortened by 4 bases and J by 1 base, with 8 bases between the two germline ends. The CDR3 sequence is CASSGQSSGANVLTF. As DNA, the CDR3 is TGTGCCAGCAGTGGACAGAGTTCTGGGGCCAACGTCCTGACTTTC.

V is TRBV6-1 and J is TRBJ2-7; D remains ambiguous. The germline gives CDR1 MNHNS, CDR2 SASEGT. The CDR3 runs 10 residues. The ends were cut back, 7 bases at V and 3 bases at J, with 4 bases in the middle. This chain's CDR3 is CASKLYEQYF. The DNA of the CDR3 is TGTGCCAGCAAACTCTACGAGCAGTACTTC.

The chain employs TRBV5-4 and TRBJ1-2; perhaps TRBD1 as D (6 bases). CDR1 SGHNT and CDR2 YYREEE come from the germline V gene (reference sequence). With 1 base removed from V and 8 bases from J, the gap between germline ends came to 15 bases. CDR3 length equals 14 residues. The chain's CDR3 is CASSLRSAGAGYTF. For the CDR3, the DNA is TGTGCCAGCAGCTTGAGGTCGGCGGGGGCCGGCTACACCTTC.

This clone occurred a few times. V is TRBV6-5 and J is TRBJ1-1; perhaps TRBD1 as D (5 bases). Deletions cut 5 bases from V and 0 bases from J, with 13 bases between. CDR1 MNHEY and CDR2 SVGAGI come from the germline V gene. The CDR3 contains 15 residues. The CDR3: CASSPRGSMNTEAFF. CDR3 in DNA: TGTGCCAGCAGTCCCCGGGGGAGTATGAACACTGAAGCTTTCTTT.

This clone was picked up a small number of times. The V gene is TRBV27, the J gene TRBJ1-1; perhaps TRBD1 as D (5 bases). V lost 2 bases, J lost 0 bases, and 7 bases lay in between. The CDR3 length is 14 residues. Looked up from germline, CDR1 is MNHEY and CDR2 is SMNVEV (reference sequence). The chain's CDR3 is CASSLRGLNTEAFF. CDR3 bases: TGTGCCAGCAGTTTAAGGGGCTTGAACACTGAAGCTTTCTTT.

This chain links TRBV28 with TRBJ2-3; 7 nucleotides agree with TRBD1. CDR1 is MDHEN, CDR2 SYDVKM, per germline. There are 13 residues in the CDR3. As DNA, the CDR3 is TGTGGCAGTCGGACAGGAGGCACAGATACGCAGTATTTT. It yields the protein CGSRTGGTDTQYF.

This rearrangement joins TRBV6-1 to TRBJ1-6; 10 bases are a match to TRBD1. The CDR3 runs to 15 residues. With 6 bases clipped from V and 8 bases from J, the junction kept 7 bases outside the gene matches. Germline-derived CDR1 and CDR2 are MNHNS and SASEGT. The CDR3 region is CASRFTGTGDSPLHF. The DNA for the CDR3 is TGTGCCAGCAGGTTCACCGGGACAGGGGATTCACCCCTCCACTTT.

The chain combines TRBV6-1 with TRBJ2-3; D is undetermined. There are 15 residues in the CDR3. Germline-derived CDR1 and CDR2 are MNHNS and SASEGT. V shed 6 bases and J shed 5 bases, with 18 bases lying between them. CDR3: CASRRNRAPEDTQYF. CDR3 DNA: TGTGCCAGCAGGCGGAATCGAGCCCCTGAAGATACGCAGTATTTT.

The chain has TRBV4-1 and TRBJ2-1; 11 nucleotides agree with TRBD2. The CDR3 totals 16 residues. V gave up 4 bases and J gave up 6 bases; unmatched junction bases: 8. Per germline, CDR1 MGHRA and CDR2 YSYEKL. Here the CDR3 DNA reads TGCGCCAGCAGCCCCCGGATAGCGGGAGGGCTCAATGAGCAGTTCTTC. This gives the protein CASSPRIAGGLNEQFF.

CDR3 residues: CASSSGPGQGLKYGYTF. In nucleotides, the CDR3 is TGTGCCAGCAGCTCAGGACCGGGACAGGGTTTAAAGTATGGCTACACCTTC. The chain joins TRBV7-8 to TRBJ1-2; 9 nucleotides line up with TRBD1. Trimming at V came to 4 bases and at J to 5 bases, leaving 14 bases not matched to a gene. This CDR3 has 17 residues. Germline loops: CDR1 SGHVS, CDR2 FQNEAQ.

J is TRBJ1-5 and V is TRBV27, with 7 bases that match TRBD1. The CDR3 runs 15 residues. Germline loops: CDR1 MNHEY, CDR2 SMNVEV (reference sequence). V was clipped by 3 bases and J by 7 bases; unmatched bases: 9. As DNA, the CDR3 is TGTGCCAGCAGTTTTACAGGGGCCAGAGGGCAGCCCCAGCATTTT. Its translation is CASSFTGARGQPQHF.

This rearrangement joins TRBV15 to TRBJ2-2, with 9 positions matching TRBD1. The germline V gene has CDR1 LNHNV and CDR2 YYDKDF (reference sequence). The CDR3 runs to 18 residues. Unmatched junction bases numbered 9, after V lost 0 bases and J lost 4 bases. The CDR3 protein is CATSRDEGQGGITGELFF. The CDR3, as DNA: TGTGCCACCAGCAGAGATGAGGGACAGGGCGGAATCACCGGGGAGCTGTTTTTT.

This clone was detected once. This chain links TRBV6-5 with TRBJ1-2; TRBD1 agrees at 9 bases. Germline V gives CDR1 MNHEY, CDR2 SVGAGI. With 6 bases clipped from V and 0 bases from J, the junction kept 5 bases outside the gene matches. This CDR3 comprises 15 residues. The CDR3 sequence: CASRQDRGTNYGYTF. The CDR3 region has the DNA TGTGCCAGCAGACAGGACAGGGGAACTAACTATGGCTACACCTTC.

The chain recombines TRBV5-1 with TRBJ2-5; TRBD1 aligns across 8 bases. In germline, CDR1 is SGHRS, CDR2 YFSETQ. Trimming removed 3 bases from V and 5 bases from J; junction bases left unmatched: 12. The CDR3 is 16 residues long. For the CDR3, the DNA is TGCGCCAGCAGCTGGGATAAGACAGGGGCGATGGAGACCCAGTACTTC. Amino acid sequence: CASSWDKTGAMETQYF.

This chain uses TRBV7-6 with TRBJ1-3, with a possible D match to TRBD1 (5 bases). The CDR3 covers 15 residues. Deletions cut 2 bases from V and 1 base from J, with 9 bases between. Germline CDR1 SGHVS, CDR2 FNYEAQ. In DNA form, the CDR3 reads TGTGCCAGCAGCTTACCTGGGGGGTCTGGAAACACCATATATTTT. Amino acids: CASSLPGGSGNTIYF.

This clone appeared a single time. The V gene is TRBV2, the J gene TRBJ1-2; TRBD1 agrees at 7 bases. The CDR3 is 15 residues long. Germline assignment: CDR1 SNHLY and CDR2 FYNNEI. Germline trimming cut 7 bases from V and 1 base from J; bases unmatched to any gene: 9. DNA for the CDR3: TGTGCCAGCACGGGACAGATAGGGTTTAACTATGGCTACACCTTC. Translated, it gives CASTGQIGFNYGYTF.

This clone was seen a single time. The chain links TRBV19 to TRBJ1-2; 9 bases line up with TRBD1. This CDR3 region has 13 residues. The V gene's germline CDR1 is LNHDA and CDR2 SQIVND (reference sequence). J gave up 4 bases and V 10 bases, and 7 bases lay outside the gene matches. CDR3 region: CATSDRGGYGYTF. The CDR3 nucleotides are TGTGCCACTTCGGACAGGGGAGGCTATGGCTACACCTTC.

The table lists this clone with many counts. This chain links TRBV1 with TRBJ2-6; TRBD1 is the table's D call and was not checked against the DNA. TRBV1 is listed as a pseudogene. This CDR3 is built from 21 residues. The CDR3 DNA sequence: TGCACCAGCAGCCAAGATGCTAAGCCCGGGACAGGGAGCTCTGGGGCCAACGTCCTGACTTTC. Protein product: CTSSQDAKPGTGSSGANVLTF.

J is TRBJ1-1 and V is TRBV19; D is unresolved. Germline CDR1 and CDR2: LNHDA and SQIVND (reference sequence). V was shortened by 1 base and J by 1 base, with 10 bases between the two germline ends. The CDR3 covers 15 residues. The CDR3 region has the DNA TGTGCCAGTAGTATAGGGGCTGAACGGAACACTGAAGCTTTCTTT. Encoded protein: CASSIGAERNTEAFF.